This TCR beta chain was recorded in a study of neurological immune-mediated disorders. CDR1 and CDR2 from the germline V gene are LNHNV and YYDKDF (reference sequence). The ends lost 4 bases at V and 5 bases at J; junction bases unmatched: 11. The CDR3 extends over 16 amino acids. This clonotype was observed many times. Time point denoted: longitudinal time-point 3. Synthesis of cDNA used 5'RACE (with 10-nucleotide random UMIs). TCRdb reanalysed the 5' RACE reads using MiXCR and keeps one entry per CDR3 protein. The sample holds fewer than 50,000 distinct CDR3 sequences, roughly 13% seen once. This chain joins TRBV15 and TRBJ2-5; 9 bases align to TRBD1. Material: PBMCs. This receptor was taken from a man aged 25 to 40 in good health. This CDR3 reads CATSKGTGSLVETQYF. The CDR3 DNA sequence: TGTGCCACCAGCAAGGGGACAGGGAGTTTGGTGGAGACCCAGTACTTC.